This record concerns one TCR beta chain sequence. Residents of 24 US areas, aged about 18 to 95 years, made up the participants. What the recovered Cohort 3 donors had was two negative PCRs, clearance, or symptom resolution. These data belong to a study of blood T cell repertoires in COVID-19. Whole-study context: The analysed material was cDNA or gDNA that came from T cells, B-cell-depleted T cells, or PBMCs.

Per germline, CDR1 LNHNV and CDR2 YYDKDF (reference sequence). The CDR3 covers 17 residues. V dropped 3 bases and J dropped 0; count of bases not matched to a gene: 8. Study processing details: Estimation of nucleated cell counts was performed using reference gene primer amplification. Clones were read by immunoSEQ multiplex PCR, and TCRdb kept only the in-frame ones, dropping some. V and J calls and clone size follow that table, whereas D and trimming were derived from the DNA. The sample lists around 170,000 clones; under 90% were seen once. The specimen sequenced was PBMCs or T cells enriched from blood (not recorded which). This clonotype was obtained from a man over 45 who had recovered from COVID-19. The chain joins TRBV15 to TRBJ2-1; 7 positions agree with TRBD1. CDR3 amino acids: CATSRGQILSSYNEQFF. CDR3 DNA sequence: TGTGCCACCAGCAGGGGACAGATCTTGAGCTCCTACAATGAGCAGTTCTTC.